What follows describes a single TCR beta chain. What it binds is unknown. The assay was immunoSEQ multiplex PCR, and TCRdb's table has in-frame clones only and misses some. The sample consists of 80,000 to 100,000 clones, more than 75% of them appearing once. With 5 bases removed from V and 2 bases from J, the gap between germline ends came to 11 bases. The CDR3 loop spans 14 amino acids. Per the germline V gene, CDR1 is LNHNV and CDR2 is YYDKDF (reference sequence). The data belong to a study of cytomegalovirus exposure and HLA in healthy donors. Overall study: In a later analysis, the 110 or so validation repertoires were reported to have used the same platform as the roughly 670 first-cohort repertoires. Study findings and constraints: The study designated 150 or so TCR beta chains cytomegalovirus-associated. Both high specificity and high sensitivity reportedly marked the classifier's diagnosis of cytomegalovirus status. In the 120 or so validation repertoires, around 95% of cluster scores exceeded 0, per a later analysis.

The sequence was obtained from a man younger than 40 in good health and CMV-seronegative. V and J are TRBV15 and TRBJ2-3; D is undetermined. The material sequenced was PBMCs. The CDR3, as DNA: TGTGCCACCAGCTACGACACCCTCACAGATACGCAGTATTTT. Protein product: CATSYDTLTDTQYF.